These T cell receptor beta chains were read from a single sample in a study of shared clonotypes between healthy human individuals. Generated by immunoSEQ multiplex PCR, the TCRdb table keeps only in-frame clones and is missing some. Altogether approximately 940,000 clones are present, around three quarters being singletons, with the ten largest covering approximately 1.5%. The sample taken for sequencing was memory CD4+ T cells sorted from blood. These receptors came from a man aged 18 to 29 in good health. Both conserved end residues are part of each CDR3. D genes are given only for firm matches. Rows may omit the clone size; those that give it use once, few, many or a size class.

CDR3 DNA | CDR3 protein | V gene | D gene | clone size | J gene
TGTGCCAGCAGTTCCCGGGACAGGAGCACTAACTATGGCTACACCTTC | CASSSRDRSTNYGYTF | TRBV6-6 | TRBD1 | NA | TRBJ1-2
TGTGCCAGCTTCAACTCTTATAGTGAAGCTTTCTTT | CASFNSYSEAFF | TRBV19 | NA | once | TRBJ1-1
TGTGCCAGCTCTCCGGGGGCAACCCACTACGAGCAGTACTTC | CASSPGATHYEQYF | TRBV19 | NA | NA | TRBJ2-7
TGTGCCAGCAGCGGAGTCGGGGGGATGAACACTGAAGCTTTCTTT | CASSGVGGMNTEAFF | TRBV11-2 | NA | NA | TRBJ1-1
TGTGCCAGCAGACCCGACAGGGCGAATAGCAATCAGCCCCAGCATTTT | CASRPDRANSNQPQHF | TRBV6-6 | TRBD1 | NA | TRBJ1-5
TGTGCCAGCAGCTTAAACCCGAATCAGCCCCAGCATTTT | CASSLNPNQPQHF | TRBV7-9 | NA | once | TRBJ1-5
TGTGCCAGCAGCGGACAGGGGGGCAGCAATCAGCCCCAGCATTTT | CASSGQGGSNQPQHF | TRBV9 | TRBD1 | few | TRBJ1-5
TGTGCAAGTCGCTTGAGCGAAACCGGGGAGCTGTTTTTT | CASRLSETGELFF | TRBV12-2 | NA | NA | TRBJ2-2
TGTGCCAGTAGTATTGCGTACTATGGTTTCGCAGATACGCAGTATTTT | CASSIAYYGFADTQYF | TRBV19 | NA | NA | TRBJ2-3
TGCGCCAGCAGCCAAGTAACGGGTGAAAAACTGTTTTTT | CASSQVTGEKLFF | TRBV4-1 | NA | NA | TRBJ1-4
TGCGCCAGCAGCTTGTATAGCGGGGGCTTCGGGACAGATACGCAGTATTTT | CASSLYSGGFGTDTQYF | TRBV5-1 | TRBD2 | few | TRBJ2-3
TGCGCCAGCAGTGAGTCGAAGACAGCGGCCTACGAGCAGTACTTC | CASSESKTAAYEQYF | TRBV10-1 | NA | NA | TRBJ2-7
TGTGCCATCAGCCGACAGGGGAACTACGAGCAGTACTTC | CAISRQGNYEQYF | TRBV10-3 | TRBD1 | NA | TRBJ2-7